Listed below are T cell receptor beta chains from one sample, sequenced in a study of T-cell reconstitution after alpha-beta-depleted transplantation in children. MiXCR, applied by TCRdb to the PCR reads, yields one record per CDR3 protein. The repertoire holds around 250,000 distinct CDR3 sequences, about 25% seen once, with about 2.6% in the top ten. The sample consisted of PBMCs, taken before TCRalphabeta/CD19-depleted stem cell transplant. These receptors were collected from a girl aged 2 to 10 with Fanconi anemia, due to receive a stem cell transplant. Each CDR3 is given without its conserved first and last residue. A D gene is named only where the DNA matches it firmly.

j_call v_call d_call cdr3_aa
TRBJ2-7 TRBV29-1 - SVTDGTYEQY
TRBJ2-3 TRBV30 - AWSVGVWGDTQY
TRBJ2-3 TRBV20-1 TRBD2 SFWGRGRGTDTQY
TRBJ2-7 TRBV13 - ASSRRERTYEQY
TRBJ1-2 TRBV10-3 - AISAGHGYT
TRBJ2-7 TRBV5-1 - ASSWAGPSYEQY
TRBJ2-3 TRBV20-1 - SAGSTRTDTQY
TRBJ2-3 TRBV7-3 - ASSLYPRGWADTQY
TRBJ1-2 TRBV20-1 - SAKNLGFPNYGYT
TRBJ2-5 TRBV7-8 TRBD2 ASRRLAGMETQY
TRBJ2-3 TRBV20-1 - SAPSRVGTDTQY
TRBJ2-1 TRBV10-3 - ATLQGTGNEQF
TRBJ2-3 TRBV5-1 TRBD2 ASSGTSTTDTQY
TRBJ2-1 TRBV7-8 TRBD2 ASSLTLAGGLSSYNEQF
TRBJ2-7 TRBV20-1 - SARAVTGSYEQY
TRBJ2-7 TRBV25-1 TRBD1 ASSEFRDRAGYEQY
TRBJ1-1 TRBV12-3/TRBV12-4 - ASSLIMNTEAF
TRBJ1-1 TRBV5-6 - ASSWGTPDRGVRTEAF
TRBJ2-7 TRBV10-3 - AISDPDSRRSYEQY
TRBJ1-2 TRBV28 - ASSFFNVAYGYT
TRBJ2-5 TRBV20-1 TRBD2 SAIRTSSETQY
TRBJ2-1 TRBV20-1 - SAREGRENEQF
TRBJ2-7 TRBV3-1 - ASSQRGRTLYEQY
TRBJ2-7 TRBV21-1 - ASSRLAGGPEVNHEQY
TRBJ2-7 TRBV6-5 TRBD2 ASSYLAGGPKNEQY
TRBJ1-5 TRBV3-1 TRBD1 ASSQVYRGQPQH
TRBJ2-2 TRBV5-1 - ASSFITGELF
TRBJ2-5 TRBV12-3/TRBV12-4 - ASSLEGPETQY
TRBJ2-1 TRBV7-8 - ASSSSLTNYNEQF
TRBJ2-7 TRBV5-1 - ASSLALDSVTSYEQY
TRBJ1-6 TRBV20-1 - SARDWRGRGPNSPLH
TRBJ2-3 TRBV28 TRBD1 ASNSDMTGSDTQY
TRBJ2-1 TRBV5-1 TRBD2 ASSLGGTSGASYNEQF
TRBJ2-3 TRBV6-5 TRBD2 ASSYHMTSGRSDTQY
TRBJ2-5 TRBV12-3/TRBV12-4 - ASSLVREEETQY
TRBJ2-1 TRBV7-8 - ASTILGAALGI
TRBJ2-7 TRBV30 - AWSVVLDSSYEQY
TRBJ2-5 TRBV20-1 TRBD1 SAHKGGLGETQY
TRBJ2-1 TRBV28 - ASSPGGLANEQF
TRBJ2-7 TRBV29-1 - SVGRGRPSEQY
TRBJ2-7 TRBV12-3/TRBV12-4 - ASSYDGSYEQY
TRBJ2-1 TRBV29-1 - SERSSYNEQF